These 18 T cell receptor beta chains share one sample of origin, sequenced in a study of blood T cell repertoires in COVID-19. Profiling relied on immunoSEQ multiplex PCR, and the TCRdb table lists in-frame clones only, not all of them. The table lists about 330,000 clones, 70% to 90% of them singletons, with under 6.5% in the top ten. Material: PBMCs or T cells enriched from blood (not recorded which). Receptor source: a young woman who had recovered from COVID-19.

This clone was detected only once. The J gene is TRBJ2-5, the V gene TRBV19, with unresolved D. Germline lookup yields CDR1 LNHDA and CDR2 SQIVND (reference sequence). The CDR3 loop spans 13 amino acids. Trimming removed 5 bases at V and 5 bases at J, with 12 bases between. For the CDR3, the DNA is TGTGCCAGTAGTTTCGGGTTTCGGGAGACCCAGTACTTC. This encodes CASSFGFRETQYF.

The chain employs TRBV11-2 and TRBJ2-3; TRBD2 is a possible D gene (7 bases). Germline loops: CDR1 SGHAT, CDR2 FQNNGV. CDR3 length equals 14 residues. The ends were cut back, 4 bases at V and 2 bases at J, with 10 bases in the middle. CDR3 residues: CASSYRGATDTQYF. The CDR3 DNA is TGTGCCAGCAGCTACCGGGGGGCCACAGATACGCAGTATTTT.

This clone was recorded many times. The chain employs TRBV7-6 and TRBJ1-1, with D tentatively TRBD1 (6 bases). Germline V gene sequence: CDR1 SGHVS, CDR2 FNYEAQ. Trimming took off 7 bases at V and 1 base at J, with 16 bases between the two ends. CDR3 length equals 15 residues. This CDR3 is CASKPYPDRNTEAFF. DNA of the CDR3: TGTGCCAGCAAACCTTACCCGGACAGGAACACTGAAGCTTTCTTT.

V is TRBV7-9 and J is TRBJ1-1, with 7 bases aligning to TRBD1. V shed 4 bases and J 0 bases; nucleotides not matched to a gene: 2. The CDR3 length is 14 residues. CDR1 is SEHNR and CDR2 is FQNEAQ in the germline V gene (reference sequence). The CDR3 here is CASSSTGLNTEAFF. In nucleotides, the CDR3 is TGTGCCAGCAGCTCGACAGGGTTGAACACTGAAGCTTTCTTT.

This clone has just one count. The J gene is TRBJ1-2, the V gene TRBV5-1, with TRBD1 matching over 7 bases. CDR1 SGHRS and CDR2 YFSETQ come from the germline V gene. V was clipped by 4 bases and J by 4 bases; unmatched bases: 7. The CDR3 consists of 14 residues. CDR3 sequence: CASSDLRDSYGYTF. The CDR3 nucleotides read TGCGCCAGCAGCGATTTACGGGACAGCTATGGCTACACCTTC.

The CDR3 DNA reads TGCGCCAGCAGCCCGGCAGGGCTATCAAGCTCCTACAATGAGCAGTTCTTC. This encodes CASSPAGLSSSYNEQFF. V and J are TRBV5-1 and TRBJ2-1; D is possibly TRBD1 (5 bases). The length of the CDR3 is 17 residues. CDR1 SGHRS and CDR2 YFSETQ come from the germline V gene. Trimming stripped 4 bases from V and 0 bases from J, with 17 bases between.

The table lists this clone with a few counts. The genes are TRBV5-1 and TRBJ2-7; D is possibly TRBD2 (6 bases). V lost 1 base and J 3 bases, leaving 14 bases between the germline ends. The CDR3 length is 15 residues. Germline values: CDR1 SGHRS, CDR2 YFSETQ. DNA for the CDR3: TGCGCCAGCAGCTTGTCGGAGGGGCGGATCTACGAGCAGTACTTC. This codes for CASSLSEGRIYEQYF.

The chain joins TRBV20-1 to TRBJ1-2; D uncertain. The CDR3 runs to 11 residues. Looked up from germline, CDR1 is DFQATT and CDR2 is SNEGSKA (reference sequence). This chain's CDR3 is CNAPGGYGYTF. The CDR3 coding sequence is TGCAACGCTCCCGGAGGCTATGGCTACACCTTC.

As DNA, the CDR3 is TGTGCCAGCAGCCTAATATACAAGGGACAGGGGGCATCACCCCTCCACTTT. This codes for CASSLIYKGQGASPLHF. The V gene is TRBV7-2, the J gene TRBJ1-6; 12 bases line up with TRBD1. V lost 5 bases to trimming and J lost 10 bases; unmatched junction nucleotides: 12. The CDR3 covers 17 residues. Germline V gives CDR1 SGHTA, CDR2 FQGNSA.

V is TRBV19 and J is TRBJ1-4, with 8 bases lining up with TRBD1. The CDR3 contains 13 residues. V lost 9 bases and J lost 5; bases outside the gene matches: 5. CDR1 is LNHDA and CDR2 is SQIVND in the germline V gene (reference sequence). CDR3 DNA sequence: TGTGCCAGCGAGGACAGGGCGAATGAAAAACTGTTTTTT. Its translation is CASEDRANEKLFF.

The chain is built from TRBV6-5 and TRBJ2-7, with 8 positions matching TRBD1. Trimming cost V 5 bases and J 0 bases; bases outside gene matches: 6. The CDR3 contains 15 residues. Germline lookup yields CDR1 MNHEY and CDR2 SVGAGI. The CDR3 protein is CASSQGAPLSYEQYF. CDR3 nucleotide sequence: TGTGCCAGCAGTCAGGGGGCGCCCCTCTCCTACGAGCAGTACTTC.

This clone was detected ten times or more. Different DNA sequences within this sample yield the same CDR3. The rearrangement joins TRBV6-4 to TRBJ2-3, with TRBD2 matching 11 bases. Germline CDR1 MRHNA, CDR2 SNTAGT. This CDR3 has 15 residues. V shed 0 bases, J shed 4 bases, and the junction held 0 bases outside the gene matches. Here the CDR3 DNA reads TGTGCCAGCAGTGACTCTAGCGGGGGGGCAGATACGCAGTATTTT. Its protein is CASSDSSGGADTQYF.

The gene calls are TRBV6-1 and TRBJ1-2, with D unclear. V lost 2 bases and J lost 7, with 14 bases in between. CDR3 length equals 14 residues. Germline V gene sequence: CDR1 MNHNS, CDR2 SASEGT. The CDR3: CASSESQPGGGYTF. The CDR3 DNA is TGTGCCAGCAGTGAATCCCAGCCCGGCGGTGGCTACACCTTC.

This clone turned up a few times. The chain combines TRBV5-6 with TRBJ1-5; 8 nucleotides line up with TRBD1. With 1 base clipped from V and 3 bases from J, the junction kept 6 bases outside the gene matches. Germline CDR1 SGHDT, CDR2 YYEEEE. The CDR3 runs to 16 residues. The DNA of the CDR3 is TGTGCCAGCAGCTTGTATGGGACAGGCCTCAATCAGCCCCAGCATTTT. Amino acids: CASSLYGTGLNQPQHF. The full variable domain, completed using reference TRBV5-6 and TRBJ1-5, is DAGVTQSPTHLIKTRGQQVTLRCSPKSGHDTVSWYQQALGQGPQFIFQYYEEEERQRGNFPDRFSGHQFPNYSSELNVNALLLGDSALYLCASSLYGTGLNQPQHFGDGTRLSIL.

This clone is a singleton in its sample. The same CDR3 is also encoded by other DNA sequences in this sample. This chain connects TRBV2 to TRBJ2-3; TRBD2 aligns across 8 bases. This CDR3 is built from 13 residues. V gave up 6 bases and J gave up 3 bases; unmatched junction bases: 2. CDR1 is SNHLY, CDR2 FYNNEI, per germline. The CDR3 here is CASSRGGTDTQYF. CDR3 bases: TGTGCCAGCAGCCGCGGGGGGACAGATACGCAGTATTTT.

The chain links TRBV4-2 to TRBJ2-5, with D perhaps TRBD2 (5 bases). CDR3 length: 14 amino acids. Trimming took off 1 base at V and 5 bases at J, with 11 bases between the two ends. CDR1 LGHNA and CDR2 YNFKEQ come from the germline V gene. CDR3 sequence (DNA): TGTGCCAGCAGCCAAGTCCCCGGGGAGGAGACCCAGTACTTC. Amino acid sequence: CASSQVPGEETQYF.

The chain combines TRBV7-9 with TRBJ2-7; 7 bases map to TRBD2. J was trimmed by 7 bases and V by 1 base; bases with no gene match: 7. Germline V gene data show CDR1 as SEHNR and CDR2 as FQNEAQ (reference sequence). CDR3 length: 14 amino acids. The CDR3 nucleotides are TGTGCCAGCAGCTTAGGGCGGGGGAGCAAGGAGCAGTACTTC. Its protein is CASSLGRGSKEQYF.

The gene calls are TRBV28 and TRBJ1-5; perhaps TRBD1 as D (5 bases). The V gene's germline CDR1 is MDHEN and CDR2 SYDVKM. V lost 6 bases and J lost 6, with 18 bases in between. CDR3 length equals 15 residues. CDR3 residues: CASSWIGAGGQPQHF. In nucleotides, the CDR3 is TGTGCCAGCAGCTGGATAGGGGCCGGTGGTCAGCCCCAGCATTTT.